The 31 T cell receptor beta chains below were found in one sample sequenced in a study of spatial heterogeneity in lung cancer. Time point of the sample: sample taken at primary tumor resection. The sequenced material consisted of unsorted whole RNA from tumor, nontumor lung or frozen PBMC. TCRdb used MiXCR to reprocess the 5' RACE reads, holding one entry per CDR3 protein. The sample records about 85,000 distinct CDR3 sequences, around 21% being singletons. Sample: PBMCs, taken at surgery. The source of these receptors is a male donor with early-stage non-small cell lung cancer.

This clonotype has only a few counts. The gene calls are TRBV12-3 or TRBV12-4 and TRBJ2-7; D is perhaps TRBD1 (6 bases). The V and J ends lost 3 bases and 3 bases respectively, with 12 bases between them. This CDR3 has 14 amino acids. CDR3 region: CASSLVPGDYEQYF. The CDR3 DNA follows: TGTGCCAGCAGTTTGGTCCCAGGGGACTACGAGCAGTACTTC.

V gene TRBV6-1 combines with J gene TRBJ2-3; TRBD2 aligns across 7 bases. CDR1 is MNHNS and CDR2 is SASEGT in the germline V gene. The V segment lost 5 bases and the J segment 2 bases; nucleotides outside the gene matches: 7. CDR3 length: 15 amino acids. The CDR3 spells CASSPSGTNTDTQYF. The CDR3 DNA reads TGTGCCAGCAGTCCAAGCGGGACTAACACAGATACGCAGTATTTT.

This clonotype was observed a few times. This chain connects TRBV5-1 to TRBJ1-1; D may be TRBD1 (6 bases). The CDR3 spans 14 residues. CDR1 is SGHRS and CDR2 is YFSETQ in the germline V gene. Trimming took off 2 bases at V and 4 bases at J, with 12 bases between the two ends. CDR3: CASSLQGGPTEAFF. Written as DNA, the CDR3 is TGCGCCAGCAGCTTACAGGGAGGGCCCACTGAAGCTTTCTTT.

This chain uses TRBV20-1 with TRBJ2-1; 12 nucleotides line up with TRBD2. The germline CDR1 and CDR2 sequences are DFQATT and SNEGSKA (reference sequence). The junction had 14 bases not matched to a gene; V was cut back by 6 bases and J by 8 bases. The CDR3 has 16 amino acids. CDR3 in amino acids: CSATQHWTSGVDEQFF. The CDR3 DNA follows: TGCAGTGCCACTCAACACTGGACTAGCGGGGTGGATGAGCAGTTCTTC.

This clonotype was seen a few times. This chain uses TRBV28 with TRBJ2-1; TRBD2 agrees at 11 bases. The V gene end was trimmed by 2 bases and the J gene end by 6 bases; junction bases not matched to a gene: 12. The CDR3 totals 18 residues. Per germline, CDR1 MDHEN and CDR2 SYDVKM. CDR3 DNA: TGTGCCAGCAGTTTACGAGGGTTCGGGCTAGCGGGGGGCAATGAGCAGTTCTTC. It encodes CASSLRGFGLAGGNEQFF.

This clonotype was picked up a small number of times. The J gene is TRBJ1-1, the V gene TRBV12-3 or TRBV12-4; 9 bases align to TRBD1. The junction had 3 bases not matched to a gene; V was cut back by 3 bases and J by 4 bases. This CDR3 has 14 residues. CDR3 loop: CASSFNRGPTEAFF. CDR3 DNA: TGTGCCAGCAGTTTTAACAGGGGGCCCACTGAAGCTTTCTTT.

This clonotype was counted only a few times. The chain employs TRBV7-3 and TRBJ2-1; TRBD2 is a possible D gene (5 bases). Germline-derived CDR1 and CDR2 are SGHTA and FQGTGA. The germline V and J ends were trimmed by 5 bases and 3 bases, with 8 bases remaining between them. The length of the CDR3 is 13 residues. Written as DNA, the CDR3 is TGTGCCAGCAGCCCCGGGATCTACAATGAGCAGTTCTTC. Amino acids: CASSPGIYNEQFF.

This clonotype was recorded a few times. In nucleotides, the CDR3 is TGTGCCAGCAGCCACGGACTAGCGGGAGTTGAGACCCAGTACTTC. Its protein product is CASSHGLAGVETQYF. The chain recombines TRBV12-3 or TRBV12-4 with TRBJ2-5, with 13 bases fitting TRBD2. Trimming cost V 6 bases and J 5 bases; bases outside gene matches: 6. This CDR3 has 15 residues.

With regard to this clonotype: At one boundary the junction diverges from the germline segment, which might be a read error. V is TRBV19 and J is TRBJ1-5; D not certain. Germline V lookup: CDR1 LNHDA, CDR2 SQIVND (reference sequence). CDR3 size: 14 residues. Here the CDR3 DNA reads TGTGTCAGTAGTACTCGAGGGCAGGATCAGCCCCAGCATTTT. Protein: CVSSTRGQDQPQHF.

This clonotype was observed at least ten times. V gene TRBV4-2 combines with J gene TRBJ1-1, with D hard to call. Between the trimmed V and J ends, which lost 4 bases and 3 bases, there was a span of 6 bases. Germline lookup yields CDR1 LGHNA and CDR2 YNFKEQ. This CDR3 spans 12 amino acids. The CDR3, as DNA: TGTGCCAGCAGCCTTCGGGACACTGAAGCTTTCTTT. The encoded protein is CASSLRDTEAFF.

This clonotype came up many times. The rearrangement links TRBV3-1 to TRBJ2-3; no clear D. Trimming stripped 0 bases from V and 9 bases from J, with 10 bases between. Germline V gene sequence: CDR1 LGHDT, CDR2 YNNKEL (reference sequence). This CDR3 comprises 13 residues. CDR3 region: CASSQETWGTQYF. The CDR3, as DNA: TGTGCCAGCAGCCAAGAAACGTGGGGAACGCAGTATTTT.

This clonotype was seen a handful of times. The chain combines TRBV5-1 with TRBJ2-5; perhaps D is TRBD1 or TRBD2 (5 bases each). V lost 4 bases and J 5 bases, leaving 18 bases between the germline ends. Germline loops: CDR1 SGHRS, CDR2 YFSETQ. The CDR3 has 15 residues. CDR3 coding DNA: TGCGCCAGCAGCCCGGGGTCGGGGACCGTGGAGACCCAGTACTTC. Amino acids: CASSPGSGTVETQYF.

The chain recombines TRBV28 with TRBJ2-7; a possible D gene is TRBD2 (5 bases). Per the germline V gene, CDR1 is MDHEN and CDR2 is SYDVKM. The CDR3 contains 14 residues. V was shortened by 7 bases and J by 7 bases, with 20 bases between the two germline ends. The DNA of the CDR3 is TGTGCCAGCACCCCCGTGGGAGCAGGTGAAGAGCAGTACTTC. This codes for CASTPVGAGEEQYF.

The rearrangement links TRBV27 to TRBJ2-1, with 7 nucleotides matching TRBD2. The CDR3 covers 14 residues. Trimming removed 8 bases from V and 0 bases from J; junction bases left unmatched: 4. CDR1 is MNHEY and CDR2 is SMNVEV in the germline V gene (reference sequence). CDR3 bases: TGTGCCAGCTCGCGGGGGAACTCCTACAATGAGCAGTTCTTC. Its protein is CASSRGNSYNEQFF.

The chain carries TRBV7-9 and TRBJ2-1; 11 bases line up with TRBD2. Germline CDR1 and CDR2: SEHNR and FQNEAQ (reference sequence). This CDR3 has 15 amino acids. V lost 4 bases to trimming and J lost 1 base; unmatched junction nucleotides: 0. For the CDR3, the DNA is TGTGCCAGCAGCTCTAGCGGGGGGTCCTACAATGAGCAGTTCTTC. Its protein product is CASSSSGGSYNEQFF.

The chain uses TRBV27 and TRBJ2-1, with TRBD2 matching 9 bases. In germline, CDR1 is MNHEY, CDR2 SMNVEV (reference sequence). This CDR3 contains 16 residues. Trimming removed 3 bases from V and 9 bases from J; junction bases left unmatched: 12. The CDR3 DNA reads TGTGCCAGCAGTTTCATTTCTAGCGGGGCCGAGGGTGAGCAGTTCTTC. Protein product: CASSFISSGAEGEQFF.

The J gene is TRBJ2-1, the V gene TRBV19; D may be TRBD2 (6 bases). The CDR3 length is 14 residues. Deletions cut 5 bases from V and 4 bases from J, with 12 bases between. In germline, CDR1 is LNHDA, CDR2 SQIVND (reference sequence). The CDR3 is CASSWGGVYNEQFF. The CDR3 DNA follows: TGTGCCAGTAGTTGGGGCGGGGTTTACAATGAGCAGTTCTTC.

The genes are TRBV29-1 and TRBJ1-1; 11 nucleotides agree with TRBD1. The ends lost 7 bases at V and 6 bases at J; junction bases unmatched: 7. Germline CDR1 and CDR2: SQVTM and ANQGSEA. The CDR3 is 13 amino acids. The CDR3 DNA reads TGCAGCGATGGACAGGGGGCAGGCTCTGAAGCTTTCTTT. Its protein is CSDGQGAGSEAFF.

This clonotype was counted only a few times. The chain employs TRBV7-9 and TRBJ2-3, with 11 bases lining up with TRBD2. V lost 5 bases and J lost 2; bases outside the gene matches: 6. The CDR3 spans 16 residues. Germline V gene data show CDR1 as SEHNR and CDR2 as FQNEAQ (reference sequence). In DNA, the CDR3 is TGTGCCAGCAGCCTGCAGACTAGCGGGGTCACAGATACGCAGTATTTT. Translating it yields CASSLQTSGVTDTQYF.

This clonotype was found a few times. The V and J genes are TRBV16 and TRBJ2-7; possible D gene TRBD1, 5 bases. The germline CDR1 and CDR2 sequences are KGHSY and FQNENV. V lost 4 bases to trimming and J lost 5 bases, with 9 bases between them. This CDR3 has 12 residues. The CDR3 nucleotides read TGTGCCAGCAGCCCCCAGGGCCACGAGCAGTACTTC. Protein sequence: CASSPQGHEQYF.

V gene TRBV7-2 combines with J gene TRBJ2-7; D may be TRBD1 (8 bases). Germline V CDR1 and CDR2: SGHTA, FQGNSA. The length of the CDR3 is 16 residues. Between the trimmed V and J ends, which lost 1 base and 5 bases, there was a span of 18 bases. This chain's CDR3 is CASSLEGQGGSHEQYF. In nucleotides, the CDR3 is TGTGCCAGCAGCTTAGAAGGACAGGGAGGGTCCCACGAGCAGTACTTC.

In this sample, this clonotype turned up a few times. The chain has TRBV11-1 and TRBJ1-3, with 7 bases aligning to TRBD1. CDR3 length: 18 residues. The V gene end was trimmed by 4 bases and the J gene end by 0 bases; junction bases not matched to a gene: 12. Germline CDR1 is SGHAT and CDR2 is FQDESV (reference sequence). This CDR3 reads CASSSTGTVDNSGNTIYF. In DNA form, the CDR3 reads TGTGCCAGCAGCTCGACGGGGACAGTCGACAACTCTGGAAACACCATATATTTT.

This clonotype appeared a few times. The chain joins TRBV2 to TRBJ2-1, with TRBD2 matching 8 bases. Germline V gives CDR1 SNHLY, CDR2 FYNNEI. CDR3 length equals 15 residues. V was clipped by 6 bases and J by 3 bases; unmatched bases: 7. The CDR3 nucleotides are TGTGCCAGCAGCCCCGCGGGGACTAGCTACAATGAGCAGTTCTTC. Residues: CASSPAGTSYNEQFF.

The chain joins TRBV7-6 to TRBJ2-7, with D possibly being TRBD1 (5 bases). This CDR3 is built from 15 residues. Germline-derived CDR1 and CDR2 are SGHVS and FNYEAQ. V lost 5 bases and J 0 bases, leaving 14 bases between the germline ends. As DNA, the CDR3 is TGTGCCAGCAGCCCTCAGGGCTTGGGCTCCTACGAGCAGTACTTC. Translation gives CASSPQGLGSYEQYF.

The V call is TRBV19, the J call TRBJ1-2; D not resolved. The germline V and J ends were trimmed by 10 bases and 0 bases, with 18 bases remaining between them. This CDR3 region has 15 residues. Germline CDR1 is LNHDA and CDR2 is SQIVND (reference sequence). The CDR3 bases are TGTGCCACCCTCCGCCGGGCGGACGCTAACTATGGCTACACCTTC. This translates into CATLRRADANYGYTF.

This clonotype was counted ten times or more. The rearrangement links TRBV5-1 to TRBJ2-4, with 9 bases lining up with TRBD2. The V gene end was trimmed by 4 bases and the J gene end by 7 bases; junction bases not matched to a gene: 3. Per the germline V gene, CDR1 is SGHRS and CDR2 is YFSETQ. This CDR3 contains 13 residues. In DNA, the CDR3 is TGCGCCAGCAGCGTAGCGGGAGACAACATTCAGTACTTC. Translating gives CASSVAGDNIQYF. Drawing the rest from reference TRBV5-1 and TRBJ2-4, the complete variable domain is KAGVTQTPRYLIKTRGQQVTLSCSPISGHRSVSWYQQTPGQGLQFLFEYFSETQRNKGNFPGRFSGRQFSNSRSEMNVSTLELGDSALYLCASSVAGDNIQYFGAGTRLSVL.

This chain joins TRBV10-3 and TRBJ2-1; 8 nucleotides align to TRBD1. Germline-derived CDR1 and CDR2 are ENHRY and SYGVKD. V dropped 4 bases and J dropped 4; count of bases not matched to a gene: 9. The CDR3 totals 16 residues. CDR3 nucleotide sequence: TGTGCCATCAGTGGTTCCGGGACAGGAGATTACAATGAGCAGTTCTTC. Translated: CAISGSGTGDYNEQFF.

The chain joins TRBV5-1 to TRBJ1-1; D not resolved. Germline V lookup: CDR1 SGHRS, CDR2 YFSETQ. V shed 0 bases and J shed 4 bases, with 10 bases lying between them. CDR3 length: 14 residues. This chain's CDR3 is CASSLEGMGTEAFF. The CDR3 nucleotides are TGCGCCAGCAGCTTGGAAGGGATGGGCACTGAAGCTTTCTTT.

This clonotype has just one count. The J gene is TRBJ1-5, the V gene TRBV27, with unresolved D. The length of the CDR3 is 13 residues. V lost 4 bases, J lost 4 bases, and 8 bases lay in between. CDR1 and CDR2 (germline): MNHEY, SMNVEV (reference sequence). CDR3 sequence: CASSSPGNQPQHF. The CDR3 DNA sequence: TGTGCCAGCAGTTCTCCAGGTAATCAGCCCCAGCATTTT.

This clonotype showed up just a few times. The rearrangement joins TRBV28 to TRBJ1-1, with D unresolved. Germline CDR1 and CDR2: MDHEN and SYDVKM. The CDR3 runs 14 residues. Trimming took off 2 bases at V and 4 bases at J, with 11 bases between the two ends. The DNA for the CDR3 is TGTGCCAGCAGTTTACCATGGAAAGGCACTGAAGCTTTCTTT. As protein: CASSLPWKGTEAFF.

This clonotype turned up a few times. The chain has TRBV7-2 and TRBJ2-3, with D unresolved. Germline CDR1 reads SGHTA; CDR2 reads FQGNSA. This CDR3 has 15 amino acids. Trimming stripped 5 bases from V and 1 base from J, with 13 bases between. In DNA form, the CDR3 reads TGTGCCAGCAGCCCTCGGGCACTTGGCACAGATACGCAGTATTTT. It translates to CASSPRALGTDTQYF.